This paragraph reports one T cell receptor (beta chain). The data were taken from a study of blood T cell repertoires in COVID-19. For the study at large: Sites in the United States, Italy and Spain provided acute and convalescent COVID-19 samples. T cells, B-cell-depleted T cells, or PBMCs supplied cDNA or gDNA.

How the authors handled the data: From reference gene primer amplification, estimates of nucleated cell counts were derived. Assay used: immunoSEQ multiplex PCR; TCRdb lists only in-frame clones, some missing. D and trimming were read from the DNA, whereas the V and J calls and clone size are those reported in that table. The sample lists 70,000 to 95,000 clones, more than 70% occurring once. Trimming removed 7 bases at V and 1 base at J, with 8 bases between. The CDR3 spans 12 residues. Germline V gives CDR1 MDHEN, CDR2 SYDVKM. Enrollment of patients from Seattle took place during active infection, with longitudinal follow-up.

Sequences were obtained from peripheral blood. The TCR originated in a man in his fifties or sixties with COVID-19, enrolled during active disease. The chain is built from TRBV28 and TRBJ2-7; D perhaps matches TRBD1 (6 bases). The CDR3 is CASTTGSYEQYF. CDR3 sequence (DNA): TGTGCCAGCACTACAGGGTCCTACGAGCAGTACTTC. The variable domain in full, with the rest retrieved from reference TRBV28 and TRBJ2-7, is DVKVTQSSRYLVKRTGEKVFLECVQDMDHENMFWYRQDPGLGLRLIYFSYDVKMKEKGDIPEGYSVSREKKERFSLILESASTNQTSMYLCASTTGSYEQYFGPGTRLTVT.